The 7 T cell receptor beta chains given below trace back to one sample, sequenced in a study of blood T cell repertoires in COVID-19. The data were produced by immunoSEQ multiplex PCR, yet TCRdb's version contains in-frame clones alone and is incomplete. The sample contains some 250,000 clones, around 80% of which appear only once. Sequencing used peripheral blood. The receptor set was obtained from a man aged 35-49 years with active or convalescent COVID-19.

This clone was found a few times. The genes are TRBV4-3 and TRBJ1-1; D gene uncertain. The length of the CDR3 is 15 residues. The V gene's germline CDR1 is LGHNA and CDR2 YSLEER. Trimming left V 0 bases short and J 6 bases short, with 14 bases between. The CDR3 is CASSQDRVALPEAFF. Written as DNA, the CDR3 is TGCGCCAGCAGCCAAGATCGGGTCGCTCTCCCTGAAGCTTTCTTT.

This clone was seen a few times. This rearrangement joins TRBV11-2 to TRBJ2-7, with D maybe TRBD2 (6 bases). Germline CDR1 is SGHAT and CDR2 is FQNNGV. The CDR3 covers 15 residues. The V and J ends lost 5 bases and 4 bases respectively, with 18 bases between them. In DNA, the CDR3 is TGTGCCAGCAGCCCCTCCGGGGGACGGTTTTACGAGCAGTACTTC. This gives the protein CASSPSGGRFYEQYF. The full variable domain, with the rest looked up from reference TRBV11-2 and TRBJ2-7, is EAGVAQSPRYKIIEKRQSVAFWCNPISGHATLYWYQQILGQGPKLLIQFQNNGVVDDSQLPKDRFSAERLKGVDSTLKIQPAKLEDSAVYLCASSPSGGRFYEQYFGPGTRLTVT.

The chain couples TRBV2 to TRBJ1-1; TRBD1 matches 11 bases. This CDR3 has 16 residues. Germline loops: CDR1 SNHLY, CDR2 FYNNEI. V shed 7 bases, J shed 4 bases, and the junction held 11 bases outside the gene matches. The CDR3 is CASTVPPGTGGTEAFF. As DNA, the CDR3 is TGTGCCAGCACCGTCCCCCCCGGGACAGGGGGCACTGAAGCTTTCTTT.

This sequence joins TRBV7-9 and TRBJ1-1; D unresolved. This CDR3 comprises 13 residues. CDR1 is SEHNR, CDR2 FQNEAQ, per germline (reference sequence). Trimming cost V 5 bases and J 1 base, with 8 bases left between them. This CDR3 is CASSTRWNTEAFF. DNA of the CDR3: TGTGCCAGCAGCACCCGGTGGAACACTGAAGCTTTCTTT.

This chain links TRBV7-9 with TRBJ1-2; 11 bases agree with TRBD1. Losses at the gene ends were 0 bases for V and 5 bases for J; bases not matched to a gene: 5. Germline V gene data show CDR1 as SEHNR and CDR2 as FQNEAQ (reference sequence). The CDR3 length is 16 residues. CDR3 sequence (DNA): TGTGCCAGCAGCTTAGCGGGGACAGGGGGATGGTATGGCTACACCTTC. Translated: CASSLAGTGGWYGYTF.

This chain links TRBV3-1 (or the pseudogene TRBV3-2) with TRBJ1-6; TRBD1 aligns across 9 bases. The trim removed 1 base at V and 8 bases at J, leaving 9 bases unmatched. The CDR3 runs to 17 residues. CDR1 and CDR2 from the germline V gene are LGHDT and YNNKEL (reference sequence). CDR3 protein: CASSQGQGDLMHSPLHF. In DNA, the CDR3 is TGTGCCAGCAGCCAAGGACAGGGGGATCTTATGCATTCACCCCTCCACTTT.

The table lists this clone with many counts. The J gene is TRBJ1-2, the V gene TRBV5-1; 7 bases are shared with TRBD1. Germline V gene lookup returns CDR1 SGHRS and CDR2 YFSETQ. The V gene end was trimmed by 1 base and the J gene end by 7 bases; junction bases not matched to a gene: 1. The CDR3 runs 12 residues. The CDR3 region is CASSLRQGGYTF. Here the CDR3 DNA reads TGCGCCAGCAGCTTGAGACAGGGTGGCTACACCTTC.